This TCR beta chain was documented in a study of response to subunit inactivated influenza vaccine. This clonotype was detected many times. A read error may account for a junction end that differs from germline. The germline gives CDR1 SGHTA, CDR2 FQGNSA. This CDR3 region has 13 residues. TCRdb re-derived calls from the RT-PCR reads in MiXCR, one entry per CDR3 protein. The table lists about 700,000 distinct CDR3 sequences, about 14% of them singletons, with 5.5% to 7% in the top ten. The clonotype comes from a man between 50 and 59 years old who received an inactivated influenza vaccine. The V and J genes are TRBV7-2 and TRBJ2-2; 9 nucleotides agree with TRBD1. The sample here was PBMCs from blood, taken 14 days before vaccination. CDR3 bases: TGCGGGTCCGGGACAGGGAATACCGGGGAGCTGTTTTTT. Amino acids: CGSGTGNTGELFF.